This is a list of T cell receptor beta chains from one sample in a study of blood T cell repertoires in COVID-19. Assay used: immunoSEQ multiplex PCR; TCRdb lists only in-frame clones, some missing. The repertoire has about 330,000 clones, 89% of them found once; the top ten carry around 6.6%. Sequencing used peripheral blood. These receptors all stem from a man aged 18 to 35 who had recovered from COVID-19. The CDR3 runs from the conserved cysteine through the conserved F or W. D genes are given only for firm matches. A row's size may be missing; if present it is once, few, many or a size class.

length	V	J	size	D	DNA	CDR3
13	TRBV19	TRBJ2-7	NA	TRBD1	TGTGCCGAAGGGGACAGGGGTTCGGGCGAGCAGTACTTC	CAEGDRGSGEQYF
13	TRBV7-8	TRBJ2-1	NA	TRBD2	TGTGCCAGTACTAGCGGGGGTTACAATGAGCAGTTCTTC	CASTSGGYNEQFF
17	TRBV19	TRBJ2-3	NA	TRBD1	TGTGCCAGTAGCTATTCCCCCGGGACAGGGGGCCTGGATACGCAGTATTTT	CASSYSPGTGGLDTQYF
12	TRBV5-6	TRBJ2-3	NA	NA	TGTGCCAGCAGCCGACAGACAGATACGCAGTATTTT	CASSRQTDTQYF
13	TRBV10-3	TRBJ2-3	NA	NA	TGTGCACTAGGGGGGGGCGGGTCAGATACGCAGTATTTT	CALGGGGSDTQYF
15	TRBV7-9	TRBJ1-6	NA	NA	TGTGCCAGCAGTATACGGGCAGGGATGGATTCACCCCTCCACTTT	CASSIRAGMDSPLHF
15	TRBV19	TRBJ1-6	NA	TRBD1	TGTGCCAGTAGTACCGGGACAGGGATTATTTCACCCCTCCACTTT	CASSTGTGIISPLHF
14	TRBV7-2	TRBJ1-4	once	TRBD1	TGTGCCAGCAGCACCGGGACAGGGGATGAAAAACTGTTTTTT	CASSTGTGDEKLFF
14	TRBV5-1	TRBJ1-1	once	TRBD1	TGCGCCAGCAGCGCTGGGACAGCGGCTACTGAAGCTTTCTTT	CASSAGTAATEAFF
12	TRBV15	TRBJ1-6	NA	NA	TGTGCCACCAGCAGGAGAGATACACCCCTCCACTTT	CATSRRDTPLHF
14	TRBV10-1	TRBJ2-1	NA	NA	TGCGCCAGCAGTGTTGGTAGCGTCTACAATGAGCAGTTCTTC	CASSVGSVYNEQFF
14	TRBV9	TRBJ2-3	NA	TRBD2	TGTGCCAGCAGCGCCGGGGACTACACAGATACGCAGTATTTT	CASSAGDYTDTQYF
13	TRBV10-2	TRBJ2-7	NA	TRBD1	TGCGCCAGCAAAGGACAGGGGACCAACGAGCAGTACTTC	CASKGQGTNEQYF
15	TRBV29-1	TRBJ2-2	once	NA	TGCAGCACGCAAACAGGGGAGGAGAACACCGGGGAGCTGTTTTTT	CSTQTGEENTGELFF
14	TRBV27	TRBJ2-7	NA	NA	TGTGCCAGCAGTTTCAGGGATAACCTAGGCGAGCAGTACTTC	CASSFRDNLGEQYF
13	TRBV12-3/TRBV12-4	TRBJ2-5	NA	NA	TGTGCCAGCAGTTTAAACAGCCAAGAGACCCAGTACTTC	CASSLNSQETQYF
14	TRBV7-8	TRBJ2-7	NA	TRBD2	TGTGCCAGCAGCTCCGGGACTAGCGGGAACGAGCAGTACTTC	CASSSGTSGNEQYF
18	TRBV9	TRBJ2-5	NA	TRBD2	TGTGCCAGCAGCGTGGGACTAGCGGGAGGTGGAGGCCAAGAGACCCAGTACTTC	CASSVGLAGGGGQETQYF
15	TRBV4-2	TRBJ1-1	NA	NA	TGTGCCAGCAGCCAATACCGGATCTATGGCGGTGAAGCTTTCTTT	CASSQYRIYGGEAFF
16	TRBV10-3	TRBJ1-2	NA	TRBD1	TGTGCCATCAGTGAGTCGACAGGGGAGGCGAACTATGGCTACACCTTC	CAISESTGEANYGYTF
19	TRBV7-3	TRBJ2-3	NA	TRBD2	TGTGCCAGCAGCTCAATCACCGGGACTAGCGGGAGAAGGACAGATACGCAGTATTTT	CASSSITGTSGRRTDTQYF
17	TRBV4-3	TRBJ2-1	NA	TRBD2	TGCGCCAGCAGCCAAGGACATAGCGGGGGAACTTACAATGAGCAGTTCTTC	CASSQGHSGGTYNEQFF
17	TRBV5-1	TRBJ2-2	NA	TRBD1	TGCGCCAGCAGCTTGGTAACAGGGGCGCTGAACACCGGGGAGCTGTTTTTT	CASSLVTGALNTGELFF
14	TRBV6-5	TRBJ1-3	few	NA	TGTGCCAGCAGTACCGGACAGTCTGGAAACACCATATATTTT	CASSTGQSGNTIYF
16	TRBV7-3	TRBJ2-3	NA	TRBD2	TGTGCCAGCAGCTTAGGACTAGCGGGGGATTCAGATACGCAGTATTTT	CASSLGLAGDSDTQYF
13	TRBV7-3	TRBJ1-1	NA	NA	TGTGCCAGCAGCTCCGACGGGTCCCAAAAAGCTTTCTTT	CASSSDGSQKAFF
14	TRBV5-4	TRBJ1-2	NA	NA	TGTGCCAGCAGCTTGGACGGGGGATCCTATGGCTACACCTTC	CASSLDGGSYGYTF
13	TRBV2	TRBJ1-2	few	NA	TGTGCCAGCATGGTGGGGCAGGGAAATGGCTACACCTTC	CASMVGQGNGYTF
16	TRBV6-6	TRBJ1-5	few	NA	TGTGCCAGCAGTGTTCCCGGACAGTTGACTCGGCAGCCCCAGCATTTT	CASSVPGQLTRQPQHF
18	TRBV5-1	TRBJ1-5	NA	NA	TGCGCCAGCAGCTTGCGCGACAGGAGGTTCTATAGCAATCAGCCCCAGCATTTT	CASSLRDRRFYSNQPQHF
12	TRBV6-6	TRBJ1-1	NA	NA	TGTGCCAGCAGCCCCCACAGGACTGAAGCTTTCTTT	CASSPHRTEAFF